A single sample gave rise to the 31 T cell receptor beta chains below, sequenced in a study of blood T cell repertoires in COVID-19. Here immunoSEQ multiplex PCR was the method, and the copy in TCRdb shows in-frame clones only, minus some. The sample has around 100,000 clones; approximately 91% are singletons. Input material: peripheral blood. The receptors originated from a man aged 18 to 30 with acute or convalescent COVID-19.

The rearrangement uses TRBV27 and TRBJ2-5; no reliable D call. The CDR3 contains 14 residues. Germline lookup yields CDR1 MNHEY and CDR2 SMNVEV (reference sequence). Trimming left V 4 bases short and J 5 bases short, with 14 bases between. CDR3 nucleotides: TGTGCCAGCAGTTGGGCCTTAAGACGGGAGACCCAGTACTTC. It codes for CASSWALRRETQYF.

This clone was counted a single time. The sample has other DNA sequences that encode this CDR3 too. The genes are TRBV6-5 and TRBJ1-5; 8 bases map to TRBD1. Germline V gene sequence: CDR1 MNHEY, CDR2 SVGAGI. This CDR3 contains 12 residues. The CDR3 region is CASRQGNQPQHF. The CDR3 coding sequence is TGTGCGTCTCGACAGGGGAATCAGCCCCAGCATTTT.

The chain links TRBV5-1 to TRBJ2-1; tentatively, D is TRBD2 (6 bases). CDR1 is SGHRS and CDR2 is YFSETQ in the germline V gene. This CDR3 is built from 16 residues. V was cut by 1 base and J by 0 bases, with 11 bases left in between. The DNA for the CDR3 is TGCGCCAGCAGCTTGACGGGGGACCTCTCCTACAATGAGCAGTTCTTC. As protein: CASSLTGDLSYNEQFF.

This rearrangement joins TRBV9 to TRBJ2-7; 7 bases are a match to TRBD1. Germline V gene lookup returns CDR1 SGDLS and CDR2 YYNGEE. The CDR3 spans 15 residues. V was pared by 3 bases and J by 3 bases, with 9 bases of the junction left unmatched. CDR3 sequence (DNA): TGTGCCAGCAGCGCAAAGACAGGGTCAGGCTACGAGCAGTACTTC. Its translation is CASSAKTGSGYEQYF.

This sequence joins TRBV19 and TRBJ1-5; 9 bases align to TRBD1. Germline V gene lookup returns CDR1 LNHDA and CDR2 SQIVND (reference sequence). V shed 6 bases, J shed 2 bases, and the junction held 2 bases outside the gene matches. There are 14 residues in the CDR3. CDR3 in amino acids: CASRWTGGNQPQHF. Written as DNA, the CDR3 is TGTGCCAGTAGATGGACAGGGGGCAATCAGCCCCAGCATTTT.

This chain links TRBV7-9 with TRBJ1-5; tentatively, D is TRBD1 (5 bases). The CDR3 contains 17 residues. From germline, CDR1 is SEHNR and CDR2 FQNEAQ (reference sequence). The V and J ends lost 4 bases and 4 bases respectively, with 20 bases between them. CDR3 protein: CASSSSLGDSRNQPQHF. CDR3 nucleotides: TGTGCCAGCAGCTCCAGCTTAGGGGATTCTAGGAATCAGCCCCAGCATTTT.

The chain links TRBV18 to TRBJ2-7, with D perhaps TRBD1 (6 bases). Germline CDR1 is KGHSH and CDR2 is LQKENI. The V end lost 2 bases, the J end lost 6 bases, and 14 bases lay between the germline ends. The CDR3 covers 14 residues. CDR3 protein: CASSPDRTGREQYF. CDR3 sequence (DNA): TGTGCCAGCTCACCAGATAGAACAGGGCGCGAGCAGTACTTC. Complete variable domain (other parts from reference TRBV18 and TRBJ2-7): NAGVMQNPRHLVRRRGQEARLRCSPMKGHSHVYWYRQLPEEGLKFMVYLQKENIIDESGMPKERFSAEFPKEGPSILRIQQVVRGDSAAYFCASSPDRTGREQYFGPGTRLTVT.

The rearrangement uses TRBV19 and TRBJ1-2, with 9 bases identical to TRBD1. CDR1 and CDR2 (germline): LNHDA, SQIVND (reference sequence). The CDR3 covers 16 residues. V gave up 5 bases and J gave up 0 bases; unmatched junction bases: 7. The CDR3 region has the DNA TGTGCCAGTAGTGAGGACAGGGGCTCCCCTAACTATGGCTACACCTTC. Translation: CASSEDRGSPNYGYTF.

The chain employs TRBV19 and TRBJ2-1; 11 bases map to TRBD2. CDR3 size: 17 residues. The J segment lost 8 bases and the V segment lost 1 base, leaving 10 bases of the junction unmatched. Germline-derived CDR1 and CDR2 are LNHDA and SQIVND (reference sequence). CDR3 protein: CASSIVLAGVSHDEQFF. The CDR3 DNA sequence: TGTGCCAGTAGTATAGTACTAGCGGGAGTAAGTCATGATGAGCAGTTCTTC.

This chain uses TRBV3-1 (or the pseudogene TRBV3-2) with TRBJ1-4, with D possibly being TRBD1 (6 bases). The CDR3 is 15 residues long. CDR1 is LGHDT, CDR2 YNNKEL, per germline (reference sequence). Trimming removed 3 bases from V and 5 bases from J, with 13 bases in between. CDR3 sequence reads: CASSHGGPLNEKLFF. CDR3 nucleotides: TGTGCCAGCAGCCACGGGGGGCCTTTGAATGAAAAACTGTTTTTT.

This chain joins TRBV11-2 and TRBJ1-4; D not resolved. Germline-derived CDR1 and CDR2 are SGHAT and FQNNGV. Trimming shortened V by 5 bases and J by 0 bases, and 16 bases separated the two germline ends. This CDR3 contains 17 residues. In DNA, the CDR3 is TGTGCCAGCAGCCCAGCGGCACAGATTACAACTAATGAAAAACTGTTTTTT. Translating gives CASSPAAQITTNEKLFF.

This sequence joins TRBV9 and TRBJ2-1, with 10 bases matching TRBD2. The ends lost 0 bases at V and 13 bases at J; junction bases unmatched: 7. This CDR3 is 14 amino acids long. Per the germline V gene, CDR1 is SGDLS and CDR2 is YYNGEE. In nucleotides, the CDR3 is TGTGCCAGCAGCGTAGACCCCGCTAGCGGGGGCCAGTTCTTC. Translated, it gives CASSVDPASGGQFF.

The chain couples TRBV5-5 to TRBJ1-5, with a possible D match to TRBD1 (6 bases). The germline gives CDR1 SGHKS, CDR2 YYEKEE (reference sequence). Trimming stripped 1 base from V and 5 bases from J, with 19 bases between. This CDR3 spans 17 amino acids. CDR3 loop: CASSLFLGGEVYQPQHF. CDR3 sequence (DNA): TGTGCCAGCAGCTTGTTCCTTGGGGGCGAGGTCTATCAGCCCCAGCATTTT.

The chain is built from TRBV6-6 and TRBJ1-5; no reliable D call. The V gene lost 0 bases and the J gene lost 0 bases, with 6 bases spanning the gap. The CDR3 sequence is 15 residues long. CDR1 and CDR2 from the germline V gene are MNHNY and SVGAGI (reference sequence). The chain's CDR3 is CASSYSPDSNQPQHF. CDR3 bases: TGTGCCAGCAGTTACTCGCCAGATAGCAATCAGCCCCAGCATTTT.

The chain joins TRBV6-1 to TRBJ2-7; D not resolved. The CDR3 has 13 residues. Germline V gene lookup returns CDR1 MNHNS and CDR2 SASEGT. Trimming shortened V by 1 base and J by 3 bases, and 7 bases separated the two germline ends. The CDR3, as DNA: TGTGCCAGCAGTGAAGGAACAGTCTACGAGCAGTACTTC. Amino acid sequence: CASSEGTVYEQYF.

The V and J genes are TRBV6-5 and TRBJ2-3; 9 bases line up with TRBD2. From germline, CDR1 is MNHEY and CDR2 SVGAGI. The trim removed 2 bases at V and 6 bases at J, leaving 6 bases unmatched. There are 15 residues in the CDR3. CDR3 in amino acids: CASSYPGTSRDTQYF. As DNA, the CDR3 is TGTGCCAGCAGTTACCCCGGGACTAGCAGGGATACGCAGTATTTT.

The gene calls are TRBV5-6 and TRBJ1-2; D is unresolved. Between the trimmed V and J ends, which lost 0 bases and 8 bases, there was a span of 5 bases. CDR1 and CDR2 from the germline V gene are SGHDT and YYEEEE. The CDR3 runs to 11 residues. CDR3 protein: CASSLGGGYTF. The CDR3 DNA reads as TGTGCCAGCAGCTTGGGAGGAGGCTACACCTTC.

The rearrangement uses TRBV6-6 and TRBJ2-5; 11 bases align to TRBD2. CDR3 length: 15 amino acids. Germline trimming cut 6 bases from V and 5 bases from J; bases unmatched to any gene: 8. Germline V CDR1 and CDR2: MNHNY, SVGAGI (reference sequence). CDR3 residues: CASSPGASGRETQYF. CDR3 nucleotide sequence: TGTGCCAGCAGCCCCGGGGCTAGCGGGAGGGAGACCCAGTACTTC.

The chain has TRBV9 and TRBJ1-1, with TRBD1 matching 10 bases. The CDR3 length is 16 residues. The germline gives CDR1 SGDLS, CDR2 YYNGEE. The V segment lost 0 bases and the J segment 0 bases; nucleotides outside the gene matches: 2. In DNA, the CDR3 is TGTGCCAGCAGCGTAGCGGACAGGGGGTTGAACACTGAAGCTTTCTTT. It specifies CASSVADRGLNTEAFF.

This chain links TRBV5-1 with TRBJ1-1; 8 bases map to TRBD1. There are 14 residues in the CDR3. V trimming: 5 bases; J trimming: 3 bases; junction bases outside the gene matches: 6. CDR1 and CDR2 (germline): SGHRS, YFSETQ. Here the CDR3 reads CASSTDRVHTEAFF. The CDR3 DNA sequence: TGCGCCAGCAGTACGGACAGGGTTCACACTGAAGCTTTCTTT.

As concerns this clone: Other DNA sequences in the same sample also yield this CDR3. This chain links TRBV14 with TRBJ1-2, with D unclear. The CDR3 extends over 13 amino acids. Germline V gives CDR1 SGHDN, CDR2 FVKESK. Trimming took 0 bases from V and 5 from J, leaving 7 bases between them. CDR3 region: CASSQDPYYGYTF. Here the CDR3 DNA reads TGTGCCAGCAGCCAAGATCCGTATTATGGCTACACCTTC.

The J gene is TRBJ1-1, the V gene TRBV27; 9 nucleotides line up with TRBD1. The V and J ends lost 2 bases and 3 bases, in that order; junction bases with no gene match: 4. Germline V CDR1 and CDR2: MNHEY, SMNVEV (reference sequence). The CDR3 totals 15 residues. CDR3 bases: TGTGCCAGCAGTTTAGTGGGGACAGGGTACACTGAAGCTTTCTTT. It encodes CASSLVGTGYTEAFF.

This clone occurred a few times. The J gene is TRBJ1-1, the V gene TRBV25-1; 10 nucleotides agree with TRBD1. The length of the CDR3 is 14 residues. CDR1 is MGHDK, CDR2 SYGVNS, per germline. Trimming cost V 5 bases and J 9 bases; bases outside gene matches: 9. The CDR3: CASSLTGGAGKAFF. In DNA form, the CDR3 reads TGTGCCAGCAGTTTGACAGGGGGCGCGGGAAAAGCTTTCTTT.

This chain uses TRBV19 with TRBJ1-5, with D unclear. Germline CDR1 is LNHDA and CDR2 is SQIVND (reference sequence). Trimming took off 1 base at V and 0 bases at J, with 7 bases between the two ends. The CDR3 totals 15 residues. The CDR3 loop is CASSIVRGSNQPQHF. DNA of the CDR3: TGTGCCAGTAGTATAGTGAGAGGTAGCAATCAGCCCCAGCATTTT. Together with reference TRBV19 and TRBJ1-5, the CDR3 gives the full variable domain: DGGITQSPKYLFRKEGQNVTLSCEQNLNHDAMYWYRQDPGQGLRLIYYSQIVNDFQKGDIAEGYSVSREKKESFPLTVTSAQKNPTAFYLCASSIVRGSNQPQHFGDGTRLSIL.

This clone was seen a few times. The CDR3 DNA follows: TGTGCCAGCAGCCTCAGGGAAACAACTAATGAAAAACTGTTTTTT. Residues: CASSLRETTNEKLFF. The J gene is TRBJ1-4, the V gene TRBV7-8, with D maybe TRBD1 (5 bases). The germline V and J ends were trimmed by 5 bases and 0 bases, with 10 bases remaining between them. CDR1 and CDR2 from the germline V gene are SGHVS and FQNEAQ. The CDR3 has 15 residues.

This clone was detected once. The V gene is TRBV7-9, the J gene TRBJ2-3; the match to TRBD2 covers 10 bases. V was clipped by 3 bases and J by 2 bases; unmatched bases: 5. CDR1 is SEHNR and CDR2 is FQNEAQ in the germline V gene (reference sequence). This CDR3 region has 16 residues. The CDR3 DNA reads as TGTGCCAGCAGCTTGATAGCGGGAGGAGTCACAGATACGCAGTATTTT. As protein: CASSLIAGGVTDTQYF. The full variable domain, its missing parts supplied by reference TRBV7-9 and TRBJ2-3, is DTGVSQNPRHKITKRGQNVTFRCDPISEHNRLYWYRQTLGQGPEFLTYFQNEAQLEKSRLLSDRFSAERPKGSFSTLEIQRTEQGDSAMYLCASSLIAGGVTDTQYFGPGTRLTVL.

This chain links TRBV7-8 with TRBJ2-7; 7 bases are shared with TRBD1. Losses at the gene ends were 6 bases for V and 3 bases for J; bases not matched to a gene: 5. CDR3 length: 13 residues. Germline CDR1 SGHVS, CDR2 FQNEAQ. In nucleotides, the CDR3 is TGTGCCAGCAGATCCGGGACAGACTACGAGCAGTACTTC. Its protein product is CASRSGTDYEQYF.

This clone appeared a few times. Written as DNA, the CDR3 is TGTGCCAGCAGCCCCCCAGGGAGGGGAGGGGAGACCCAGTACTTC. Its protein is CASSPPGRGGETQYF. This chain uses TRBV7-9 with TRBJ2-5, with TRBD2 matching 7 bases. J lost 5 bases, V lost 5 bases, and 11 bases had no gene match. Germline V CDR1 and CDR2: SEHNR, FQNEAQ (reference sequence). There are 15 residues in the CDR3. Full variable domain (rest looked up from reference TRBV7-9 and TRBJ2-5): DTGVSQNPRHKITKRGQNVTFRCDPISEHNRLYWYRQTLGQGPEFLTYFQNEAQLEKSRLLSDRFSAERPKGSFSTLEIQRTEQGDSAMYLCASSPPGRGGETQYFGPGTRLLVL.

For the CDR3, the DNA is TGTGCCAGCAGCCCCTGGACAGGGGTTGGCTACACCTTC. It translates to CASSPWTGVGYTF. The chain combines TRBV7-9 with TRBJ1-2, with 9 bases matching TRBD1. Per germline, CDR1 SEHNR and CDR2 FQNEAQ (reference sequence). With V trimmed by 5 bases and J by 7 bases, 5 bases remained unmatched. This CDR3 has 13 residues.

The V call is TRBV5-5, the J call TRBJ1-1, with D possibly TRBD1 on 5 matching bases. V lost 6 bases, J lost 1 base, and 13 bases lay in between. The length of the CDR3 is 14 residues. Germline V gene sequence: CDR1 SGHKS, CDR2 YYEKEE (reference sequence). CDR3 sequence: CASTSLTGNTEAFF. DNA of the CDR3: TGTGCCAGCACCTCCCTTACAGGGAACACTGAAGCTTTCTTT.

The chain recombines TRBV27 with TRBJ1-2, with D possibly being TRBD1 (6 bases). V lost 7 bases and J lost 5, with 14 bases in between. CDR1 is MNHEY, CDR2 SMNVEV, per germline (reference sequence). The CDR3 loop spans 13 amino acids. DNA for the CDR3: TGTGCCAGCACCCCGACAGGACAATATGGCTACACCTTC. As protein: CASTPTGQYGYTF.